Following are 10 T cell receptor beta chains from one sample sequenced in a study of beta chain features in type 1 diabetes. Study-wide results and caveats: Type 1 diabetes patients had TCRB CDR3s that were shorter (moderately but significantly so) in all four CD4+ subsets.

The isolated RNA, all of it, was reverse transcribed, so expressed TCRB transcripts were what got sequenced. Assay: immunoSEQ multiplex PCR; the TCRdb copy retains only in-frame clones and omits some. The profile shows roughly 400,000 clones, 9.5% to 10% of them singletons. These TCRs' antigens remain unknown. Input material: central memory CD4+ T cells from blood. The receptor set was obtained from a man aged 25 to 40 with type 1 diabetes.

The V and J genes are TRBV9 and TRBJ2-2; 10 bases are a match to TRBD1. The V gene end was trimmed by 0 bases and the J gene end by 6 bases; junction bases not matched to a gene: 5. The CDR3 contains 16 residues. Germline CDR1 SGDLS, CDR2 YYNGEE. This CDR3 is CASSVDGTGVAGELFF. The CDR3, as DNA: TGTGCCAGCAGCGTAGACGGGACAGGGGTGGCCGGGGAGCTGTTTTTT.

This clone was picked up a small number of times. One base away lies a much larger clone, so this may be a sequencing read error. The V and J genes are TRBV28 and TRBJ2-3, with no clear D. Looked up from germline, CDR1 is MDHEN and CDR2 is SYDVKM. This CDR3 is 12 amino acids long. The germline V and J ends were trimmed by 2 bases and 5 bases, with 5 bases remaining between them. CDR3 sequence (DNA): TGTGCCAGCAGTTTAAAGGGAGATACGCAGTATTTT. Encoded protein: CASSLKGDTQYF.

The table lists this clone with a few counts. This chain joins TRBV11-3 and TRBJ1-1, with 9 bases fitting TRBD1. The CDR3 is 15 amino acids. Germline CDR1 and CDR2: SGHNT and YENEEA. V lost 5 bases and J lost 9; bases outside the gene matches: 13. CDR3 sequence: CASSPTRPGQGQAFF. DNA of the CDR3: TGTGCCAGCAGCCCCACGCGACCGGGACAGGGACAAGCTTTCTTT.

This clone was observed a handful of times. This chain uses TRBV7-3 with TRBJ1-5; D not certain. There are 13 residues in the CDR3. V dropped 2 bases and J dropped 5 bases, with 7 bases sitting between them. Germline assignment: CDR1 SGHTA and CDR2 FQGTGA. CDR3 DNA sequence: TGTGCCAGCAGCTTAGATTTAGATCAGCCCCAGCATTTT. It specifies CASSLDLDQPQHF.

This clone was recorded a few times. The chain's CDR3 is CASSFSGGVAGVTDTQYF. The CDR3 DNA is TGTGCCAGCAGCTTCTCCGGAGGAGTAGCGGGAGTAACAGATACGCAGTATTTT. The rearrangement uses TRBV21-1 and TRBJ2-3; the table's D call, TRBD2, has no DNA check behind it. TRBV21-1 represents a pseudogene. This CDR3 region has 18 residues.

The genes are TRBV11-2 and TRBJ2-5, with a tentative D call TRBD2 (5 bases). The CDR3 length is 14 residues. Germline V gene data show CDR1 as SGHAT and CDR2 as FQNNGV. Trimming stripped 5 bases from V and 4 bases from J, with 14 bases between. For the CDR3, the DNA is TGTGCCAGCAGCCCTAGCTCTGTCCCAGAGACCCAGTACTTC. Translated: CASSPSSVPETQYF.

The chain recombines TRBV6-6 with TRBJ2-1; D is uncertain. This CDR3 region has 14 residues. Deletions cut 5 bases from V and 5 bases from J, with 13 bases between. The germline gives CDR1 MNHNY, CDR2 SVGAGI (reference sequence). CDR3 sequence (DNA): TGTGCCAGCAGTCGTATCGCCCGGAACAATGAGCAGTTCTTC. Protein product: CASSRIARNNEQFF.

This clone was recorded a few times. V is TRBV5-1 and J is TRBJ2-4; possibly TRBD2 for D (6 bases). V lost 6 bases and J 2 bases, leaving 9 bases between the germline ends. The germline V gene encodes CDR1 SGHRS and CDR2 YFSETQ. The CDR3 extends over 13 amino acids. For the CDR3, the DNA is TGCGCCAGCAAGGCGGGAACCAAAAACATTCAGTACTTC. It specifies CASKAGTKNIQYF.

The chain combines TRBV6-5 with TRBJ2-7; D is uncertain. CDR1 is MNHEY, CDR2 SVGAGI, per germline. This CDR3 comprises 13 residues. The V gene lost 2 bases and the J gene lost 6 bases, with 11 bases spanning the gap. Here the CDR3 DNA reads TGTGCCAGCAGTTACCTCCCCGAGGCCGAGCAGTACTTC. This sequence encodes CASSYLPEAEQYF.

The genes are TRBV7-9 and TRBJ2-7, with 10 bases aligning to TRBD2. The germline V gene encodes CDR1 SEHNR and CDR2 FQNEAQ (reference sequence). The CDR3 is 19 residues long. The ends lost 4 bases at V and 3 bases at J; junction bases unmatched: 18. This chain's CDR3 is CASSSLDRLAGAARYEQYF. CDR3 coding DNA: TGTGCCAGCAGCTCCCTTGATCGGCTAGCGGGAGCCGCTCGCTACGAGCAGTACTTC.